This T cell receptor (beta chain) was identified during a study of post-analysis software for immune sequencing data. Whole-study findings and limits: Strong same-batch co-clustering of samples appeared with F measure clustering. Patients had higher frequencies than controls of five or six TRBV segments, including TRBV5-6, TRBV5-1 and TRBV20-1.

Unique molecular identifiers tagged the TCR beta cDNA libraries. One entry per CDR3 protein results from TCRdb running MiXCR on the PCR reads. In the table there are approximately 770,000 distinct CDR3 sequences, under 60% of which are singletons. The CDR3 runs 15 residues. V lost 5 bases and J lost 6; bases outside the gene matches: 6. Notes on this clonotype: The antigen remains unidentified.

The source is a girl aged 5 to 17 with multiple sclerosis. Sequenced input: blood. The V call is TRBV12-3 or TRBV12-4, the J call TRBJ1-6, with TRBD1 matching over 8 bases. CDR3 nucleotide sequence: TGTGCCAGCAGTCCCTGGGACAGGCCTAATTCACCCCTCCACTTT. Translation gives CASSPWDRPNSPLHF.